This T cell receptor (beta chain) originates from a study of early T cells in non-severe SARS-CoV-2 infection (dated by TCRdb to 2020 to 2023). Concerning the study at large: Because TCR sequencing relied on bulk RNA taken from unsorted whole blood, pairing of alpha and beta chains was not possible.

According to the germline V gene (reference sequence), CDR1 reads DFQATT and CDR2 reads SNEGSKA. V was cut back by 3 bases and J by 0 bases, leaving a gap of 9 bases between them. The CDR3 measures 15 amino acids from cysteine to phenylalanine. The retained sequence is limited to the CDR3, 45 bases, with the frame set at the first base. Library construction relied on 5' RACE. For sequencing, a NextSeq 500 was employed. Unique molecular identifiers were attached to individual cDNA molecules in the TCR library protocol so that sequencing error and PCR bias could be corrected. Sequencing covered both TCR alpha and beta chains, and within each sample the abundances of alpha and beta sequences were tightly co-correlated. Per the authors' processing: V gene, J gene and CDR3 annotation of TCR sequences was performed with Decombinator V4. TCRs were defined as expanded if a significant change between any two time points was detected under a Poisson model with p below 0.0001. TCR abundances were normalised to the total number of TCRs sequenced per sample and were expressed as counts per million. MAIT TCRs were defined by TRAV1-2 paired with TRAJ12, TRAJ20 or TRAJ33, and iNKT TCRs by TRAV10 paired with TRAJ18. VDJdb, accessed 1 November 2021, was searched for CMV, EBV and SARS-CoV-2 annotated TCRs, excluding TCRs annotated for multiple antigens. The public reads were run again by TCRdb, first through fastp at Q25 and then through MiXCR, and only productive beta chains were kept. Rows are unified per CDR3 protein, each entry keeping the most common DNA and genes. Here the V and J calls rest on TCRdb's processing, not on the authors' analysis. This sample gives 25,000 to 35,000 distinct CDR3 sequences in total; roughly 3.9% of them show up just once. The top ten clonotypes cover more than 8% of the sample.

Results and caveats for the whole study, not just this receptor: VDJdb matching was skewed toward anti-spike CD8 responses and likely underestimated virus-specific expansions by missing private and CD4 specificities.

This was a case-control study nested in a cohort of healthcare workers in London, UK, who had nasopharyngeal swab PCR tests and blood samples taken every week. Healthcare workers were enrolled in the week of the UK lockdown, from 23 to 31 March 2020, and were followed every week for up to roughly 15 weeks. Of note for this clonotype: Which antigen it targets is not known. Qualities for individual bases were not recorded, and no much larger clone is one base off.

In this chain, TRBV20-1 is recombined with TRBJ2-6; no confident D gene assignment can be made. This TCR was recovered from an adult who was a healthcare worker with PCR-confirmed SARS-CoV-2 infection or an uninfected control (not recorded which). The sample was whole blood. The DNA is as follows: TGCAGTGCTAGCCCACCTAGCTCTGGGGCCAACGTCCTGACTTTC. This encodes CSASPPSSGANVLTF.